These T cell receptor beta chains were read from a single sample in a study of long-term antiretroviral therapy in people with HIV. Method: immunoSEQ multiplex PCR; TCRdb's copy keeps in-frame clones and lacks some. Of around 38,000 clones listed, about 94% are singletons. This sample comprised unsorted PBMCs, obtained almost 9.5 years after starting antiretroviral therapy. Every receptor here comes from a young man with HIV. Both conserved end residues are part of each CDR3. Fields, in order: clone size, J gene, V gene, D gene, CDR3 protein, CDR3 DNA. The D gene is left open where the match is weak. Only part of the rows carry a size: once, few, many, or a class if the clone is expanded.

.	TRBJ1-5	TRBV4-1	.	CASSPNPPTFNQPQHF	TGCGCCAGCAGCCCGAACCCGCCGACTTTCAATCAGCCCCAGCATTTT
.	TRBJ1-1	TRBV15	TRBD1	CATSTRDRVRAFF	TGTGCCACCAGCACCCGGGACAGGGTGCGAGCTTTCTTT
.	TRBJ2-7	TRBV7-9	.	CASVGAYEQYF	TGTGCCTCCGTGGGCGCCTACGAGCAGTACTTC
.	TRBJ2-1	TRBV28	.	CASSPTQGIRSNEQFF	TGTGCCAGCAGTCCCACCCAGGGTATAAGGTCCAATGAGCAGTTCTTC
.	TRBJ1-4	TRBV6-1	TRBD1	CASSESPDRSEKLFF	TGTGCCAGCAGTGAGTCCCCGGACAGGAGTGAAAAACTGTTTTTT
.	TRBJ1-2	TRBV2	.	CASSEVGDSYGYTF	TGTGCCAGCAGTGAAGTAGGCGACAGCTATGGCTACACCTTC
.	TRBJ2-5	TRBV6-5	.	CASSSGQGGVETQYF	TGTGCCAGCAGTTCTGGCCAGGGGGGAGTGGAGACCCAGTACTTC
.	TRBJ2-2	TRBV5-4	.	CASSAGLSNTGELFF	TGTGCCAGCAGCGCGGGACTTTCGAACACCGGGGAGCTGTTTTTT
few	TRBJ2-1	TRBV2	TRBD2	CASSSFSGVENEQFF	TGTGCCAGCAGTTCCTTTAGCGGGGTCGAGAATGAGCAGTTCTTC
.	TRBJ2-3	TRBV11-2	TRBD2	CASSPGTSGSSDTQYF	TGTGCCAGCAGCCCGGGGACTAGCGGGAGTTCAGATACGCAGTATTTT
once	TRBJ1-2	TRBV28	.	CASSLSLNGYTF	TGTGCCAGCAGTTTATCACTCAATGGCTACACCTTC
once	TRBJ2-2	TRBV19	TRBD1	CASSTPRTGWTGELFF	TGTGCCAGTAGTACACCAAGGACAGGGTGGACCGGGGAGCTGTTTTTT
.	TRBJ2-3	TRBV28	.	CASSRRGRSTDTQYF	TGTGCCAGCAGTCGTCGTGGGCGCAGCACAGATACGCAGTATTTT
.	TRBJ1-1	TRBV18	TRBD1	CASSPQGAFQSEAFF	TGTGCCAGCTCACCACAGGGGGCCTTTCAGTCGGAAGCTTTCTTT
.	TRBJ2-7	TRBV30	.	CAWSVQGGLGFYEQYF	TGTGCCTGGAGTGTACAAGGGGGTTTAGGGTTTTACGAGCAGTACTTC
once	TRBJ1-2	TRBV6-5	.	CASSDSAGHYGYTF	TGTGCCAGCAGTGACTCGGCAGGGCACTATGGCTACACCTTC
.	TRBJ2-1	TRBV2	.	CASSASGWGNYNEQFF	TGTGCCAGCAGCGCTTCAGGGTGGGGAAATTACAATGAGCAGTTCTTC
.	TRBJ2-2	TRBV25-1	TRBD2	CASSEYSGTGELFF	TGTGCCAGCAGTGAATATAGCGGGACCGGGGAGCTGTTTTTT
.	TRBJ1-2	TRBV30	.	CAWSSPYGGYTF	TGTGCCTGGAGTTCCCCCTATGGGGGCTACACCTTC